This note documents a single T cell receptor (beta chain) sequence. The antigen is undetermined. TCRdb independently ran MiXCR on the reads; one entry per CDR3 protein. The repertoire holds around 900,000 distinct CDR3 sequences, with about a third as singletons. The data derive from a study of T cell repertoires in cytomegalovirus infection. At the level of the study: Indications of both CMV infection and matching HLA type were provided by public TCR beta signatures.

The V and J ends lost 5 bases and 0 bases, in that order; junction bases with no gene match: 3. Germline values: CDR1 PRHDT, CDR2 FYEKMQ (reference sequence). The CDR3 consists of 17 residues. The sample was cultured CD8+ T cells from PBMCs, taken from culture after CMV antigen stimulation. This TCR was sampled from a human donor in good health (CMV status not recorded). Some clones in this sample may be carry-over from other donors' samples. The chain has TRBV13 and TRBJ2-2; 13 bases are a match to TRBD2. The CDR3 bases are TGTGCCAGCAGCCTGGGACTAGCGGGGCCGAACACCGGGGAGCTGTTTTTT. This translates into CASSLGLAGPNTGELFF.